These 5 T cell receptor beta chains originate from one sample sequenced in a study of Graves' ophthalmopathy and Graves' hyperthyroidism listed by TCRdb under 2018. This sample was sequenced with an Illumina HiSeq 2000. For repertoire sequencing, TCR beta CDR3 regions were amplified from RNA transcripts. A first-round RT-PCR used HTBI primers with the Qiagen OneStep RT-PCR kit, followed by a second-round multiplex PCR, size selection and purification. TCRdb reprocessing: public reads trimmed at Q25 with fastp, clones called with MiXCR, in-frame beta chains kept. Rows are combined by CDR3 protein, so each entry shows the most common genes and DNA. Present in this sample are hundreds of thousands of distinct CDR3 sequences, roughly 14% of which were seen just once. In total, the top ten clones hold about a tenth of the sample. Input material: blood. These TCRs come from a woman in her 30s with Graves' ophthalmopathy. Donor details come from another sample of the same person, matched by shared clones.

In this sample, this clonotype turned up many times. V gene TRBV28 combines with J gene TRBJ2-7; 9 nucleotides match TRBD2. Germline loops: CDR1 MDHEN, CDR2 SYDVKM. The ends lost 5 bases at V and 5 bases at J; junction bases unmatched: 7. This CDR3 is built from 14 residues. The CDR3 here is CASSPRLAAHEQYF. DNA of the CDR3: TGTGCCAGCAGTCCCAGACTAGCGGCCCACGAGCAGTACTTC.

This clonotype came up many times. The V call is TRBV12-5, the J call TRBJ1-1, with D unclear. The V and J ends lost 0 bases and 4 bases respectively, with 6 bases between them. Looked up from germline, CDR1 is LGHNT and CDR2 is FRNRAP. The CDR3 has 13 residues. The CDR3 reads CASGLVSSTEAFF. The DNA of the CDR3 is TGTGCTAGTGGTTTGGTATCAAGCACTGAAGCTTTCTTT.

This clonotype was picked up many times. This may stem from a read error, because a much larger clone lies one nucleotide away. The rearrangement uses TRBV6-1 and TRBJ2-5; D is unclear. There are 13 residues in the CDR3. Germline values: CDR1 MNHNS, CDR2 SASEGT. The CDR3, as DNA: TGTGCCAGCGGCATCCACGACCAAGAGACCAAGTACTTC. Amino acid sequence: CASGIHDQETKYF.

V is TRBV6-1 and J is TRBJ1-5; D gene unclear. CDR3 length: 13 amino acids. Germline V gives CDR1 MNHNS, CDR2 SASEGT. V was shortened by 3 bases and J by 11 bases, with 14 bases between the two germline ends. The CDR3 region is CASSEAQAGTQHF. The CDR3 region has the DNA TGTGCCAGCAGTGAGGCTCAGGCCGGGACCCAGCATTTT.

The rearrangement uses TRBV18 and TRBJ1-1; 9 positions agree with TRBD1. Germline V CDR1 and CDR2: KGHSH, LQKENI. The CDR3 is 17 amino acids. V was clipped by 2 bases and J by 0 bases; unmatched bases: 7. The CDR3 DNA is TGTGCCAGCTCACCATCCGGGACAGGGCGCATGAACACTGAAGCTTTCTTT. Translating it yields CASSPSGTGRMNTEAFF. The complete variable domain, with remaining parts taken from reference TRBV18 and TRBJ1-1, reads NAGVMQNPRHLVRRRGQEARLRCSPMKGHSHVYWYRQLPEEGLKFMVYLQKENIIDESGMPKERFSAEFPKEGPSILRIQQVVRGDSAAYFCASSPSGTGRMNTEAFFGQGTRLTVV.